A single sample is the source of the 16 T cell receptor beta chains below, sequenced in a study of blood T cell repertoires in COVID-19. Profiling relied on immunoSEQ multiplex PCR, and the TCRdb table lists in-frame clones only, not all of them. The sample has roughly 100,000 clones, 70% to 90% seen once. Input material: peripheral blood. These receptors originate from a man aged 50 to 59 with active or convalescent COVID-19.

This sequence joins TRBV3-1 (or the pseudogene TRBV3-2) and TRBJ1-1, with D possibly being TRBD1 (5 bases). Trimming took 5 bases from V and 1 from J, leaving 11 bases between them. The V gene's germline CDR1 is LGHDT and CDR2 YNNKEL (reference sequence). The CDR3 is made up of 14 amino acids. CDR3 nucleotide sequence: TGTGCCAGCAGCTCTTCTGACAGGAACACTGAAGCTTTCTTT. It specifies CASSSSDRNTEAFF.

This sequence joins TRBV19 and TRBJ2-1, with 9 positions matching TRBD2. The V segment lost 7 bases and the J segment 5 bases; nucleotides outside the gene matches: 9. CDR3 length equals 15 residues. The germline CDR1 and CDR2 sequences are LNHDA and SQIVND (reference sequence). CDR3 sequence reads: CASMAGGPVDNEQFF. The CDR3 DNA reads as TGTGCCAGTATGGCGGGGGGGCCTGTCGACAATGAGCAGTTCTTC.

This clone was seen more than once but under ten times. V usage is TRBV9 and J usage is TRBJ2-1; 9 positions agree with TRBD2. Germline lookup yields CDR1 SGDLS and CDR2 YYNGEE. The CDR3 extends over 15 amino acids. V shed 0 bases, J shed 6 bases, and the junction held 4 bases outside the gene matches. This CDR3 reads CASSVEGSGGNEQFF. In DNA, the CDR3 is TGTGCCAGCAGCGTAGAAGGTAGCGGGGGCAATGAGCAGTTCTTC.

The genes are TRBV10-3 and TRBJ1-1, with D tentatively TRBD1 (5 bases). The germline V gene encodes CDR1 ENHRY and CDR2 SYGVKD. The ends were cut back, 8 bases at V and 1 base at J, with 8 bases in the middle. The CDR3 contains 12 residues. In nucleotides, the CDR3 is TGTGCCATCGGGGGGGGGAACACTGAAGCTTTCTTT. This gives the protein CAIGGGNTEAFF.

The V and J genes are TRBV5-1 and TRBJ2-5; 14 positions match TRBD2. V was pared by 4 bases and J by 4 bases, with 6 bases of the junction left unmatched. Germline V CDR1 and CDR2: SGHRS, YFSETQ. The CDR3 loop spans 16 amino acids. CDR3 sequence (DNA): TGCGCCAGCAGCCAGACTAGCGGGGGGGCTGGAGAGACCCAGTACTTC. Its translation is CASSQTSGGAGETQYF.

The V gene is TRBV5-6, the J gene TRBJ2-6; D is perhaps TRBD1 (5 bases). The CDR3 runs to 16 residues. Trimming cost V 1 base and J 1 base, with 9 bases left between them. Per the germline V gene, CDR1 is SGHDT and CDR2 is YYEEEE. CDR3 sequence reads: CASSLTYRSGANVLTF. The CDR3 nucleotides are TGTGCCAGCAGCTTGACCTACAGGTCTGGGGCCAACGTCCTGACTTTC.

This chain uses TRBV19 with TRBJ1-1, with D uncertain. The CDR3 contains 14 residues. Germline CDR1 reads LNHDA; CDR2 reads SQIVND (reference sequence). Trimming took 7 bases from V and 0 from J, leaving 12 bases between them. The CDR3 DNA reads TGTGCCAGTACCAGTCACCCATTGAACACTGAAGCTTTCTTT. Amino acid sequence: CASTSHPLNTEAFF.

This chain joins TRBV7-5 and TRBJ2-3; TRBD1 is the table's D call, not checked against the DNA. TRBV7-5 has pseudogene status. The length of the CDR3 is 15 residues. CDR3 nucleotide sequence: TGTGTCAGAAGCCTCTTACAGGGGAGGACAGATACGCAGTATTTT. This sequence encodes CVRSLLQGRTDTQYF.

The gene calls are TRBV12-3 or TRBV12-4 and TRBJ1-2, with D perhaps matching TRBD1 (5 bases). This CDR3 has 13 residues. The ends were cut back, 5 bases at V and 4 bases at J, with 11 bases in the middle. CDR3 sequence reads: CASSPDNFYGYTF. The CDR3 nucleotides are TGTGCCAGCAGTCCGGACAACTTCTATGGCTACACCTTC.

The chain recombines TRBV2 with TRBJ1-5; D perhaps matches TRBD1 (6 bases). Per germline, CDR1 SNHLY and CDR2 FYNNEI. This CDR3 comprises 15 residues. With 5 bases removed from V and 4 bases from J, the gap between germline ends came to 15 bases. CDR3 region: CASSLLTGLNQPQHF. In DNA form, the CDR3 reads TGTGCCAGCAGTCTACTGACAGGCCTAAATCAGCCCCAGCATTTT.

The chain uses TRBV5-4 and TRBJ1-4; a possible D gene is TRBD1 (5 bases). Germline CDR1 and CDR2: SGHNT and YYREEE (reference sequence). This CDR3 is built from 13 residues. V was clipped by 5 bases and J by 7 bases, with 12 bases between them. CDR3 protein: CASSGQGGEKLFF. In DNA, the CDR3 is TGTGCCAGCAGTGGGCAGGGAGGTGAAAAACTGTTTTTT.

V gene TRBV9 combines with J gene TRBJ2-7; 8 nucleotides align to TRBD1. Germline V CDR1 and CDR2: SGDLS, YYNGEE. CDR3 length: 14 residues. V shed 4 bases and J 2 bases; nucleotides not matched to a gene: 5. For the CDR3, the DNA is TGTGCCAGCAGCCTAGGACAGGGCGCCTACGAGCAGTACTTC. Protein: CASSLGQGAYEQYF.

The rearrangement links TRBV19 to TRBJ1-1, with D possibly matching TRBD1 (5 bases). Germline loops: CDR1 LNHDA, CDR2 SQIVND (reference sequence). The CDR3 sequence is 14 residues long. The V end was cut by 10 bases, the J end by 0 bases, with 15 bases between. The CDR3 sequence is CAIRQGGMNTEAFF. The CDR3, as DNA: TGTGCCATCCGGCAGGGAGGGATGAACACTGAAGCTTTCTTT.

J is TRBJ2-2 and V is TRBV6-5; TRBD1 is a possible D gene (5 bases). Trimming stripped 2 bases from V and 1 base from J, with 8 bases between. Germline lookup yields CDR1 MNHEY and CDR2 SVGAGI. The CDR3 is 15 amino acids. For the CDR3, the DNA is TGTGCCAGCAGTTACCTCCAGGGGAACACCGGGGAGCTGTTTTTT. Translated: CASSYLQGNTGELFF.

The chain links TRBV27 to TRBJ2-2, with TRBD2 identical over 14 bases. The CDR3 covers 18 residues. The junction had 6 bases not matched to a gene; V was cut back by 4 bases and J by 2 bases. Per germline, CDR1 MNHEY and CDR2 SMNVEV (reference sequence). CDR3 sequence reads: CASSSRLAGGTNTGELFF. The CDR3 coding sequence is TGTGCCAGCAGTTCCCGACTAGCGGGGGGGACTAACACCGGGGAGCTGTTTTTT.

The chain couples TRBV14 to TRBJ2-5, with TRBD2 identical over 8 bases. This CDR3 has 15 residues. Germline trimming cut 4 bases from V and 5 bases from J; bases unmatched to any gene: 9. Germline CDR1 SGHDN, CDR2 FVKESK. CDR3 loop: CASSPGGAVRETQYF. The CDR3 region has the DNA TGTGCCAGCAGCCCCGGGGGGGCGGTCAGGGAGACCCAGTACTTC.